This note documents a single T cell receptor (beta chain) sequence. Clones were read by immunoSEQ multiplex PCR, and TCRdb kept only the in-frame ones, dropping some. The data show fewer than 350,000 clones, approximately 90% seen once. V gave up 6 bases and J gave up 1 base; unmatched junction bases: 8. CDR1 MDHEN and CDR2 SYDVKM come from the germline V gene. The length of the CDR3 is 15 residues. This specimen belongs to a study of blood T cell repertoires in COVID-19. This study enrolled people aged 18 to 89 from about 24 US geographic areas. Sequenced sample: PBMCs or T cells enriched from blood (not recorded which). This TCR was sampled from a man aged 35 to 55 who had been exposed to COVID-19. This sequence joins TRBV28 and TRBJ2-5; 7 bases are shared with TRBD1. The CDR3 sequence is CASSSLRTGQETQYF. CDR3 DNA sequence: TGTGCCAGCAGCTCACTGAGGACAGGCCAAGAGACCCAGTACTTC.